This T cell receptor beta chain was sequenced for a study of cytomegalovirus exposure and HLA in healthy donors. Remarks on this clone: What it recognizes is unknown.

Study outcomes and limitations: Researchers counted 164 TCR beta chains as cytomegalovirus-associated.

Primers included in the PCR were 60 Vbeta and 13 Jbeta primers. The repertoire was sequenced with immunoSEQ multiplex PCR; TCRdb's copy has only in-frame clones and lacks some. Of 200,000 to 250,000 clones listed, 65% to 90% were seen once; the top ten hold roughly 1.5%. Material for sequencing was PBMCs. This TCR was sampled from a girl aged 10-17 years in good health and CMV-seronegative.

The CDR3 sequence is CASSLSRERGEAFF. The CDR3 nucleotides are TGTGCCAGCAGCTTGTCACGCGAACGGGGTGAAGCTTTCTTT. The chain joins TRBV5-4 to TRBJ1-1; no clear D gene. CDR3 length: 14 amino acids. Germline loops: CDR1 SGHNT, CDR2 YYREEE (reference sequence). V lost 1 base to trimming and J lost 7 bases, with 14 bases between them.